The 5 T cell receptor beta chains reported below all come from one sample, sequenced in a study of cytomegalovirus exposure and HLA in healthy donors. In the PCR, 60 Vbeta and 13 Jbeta primers were used. Sequenced by immunoSEQ multiplex PCR; TCRdb stores in-frame clones only, minus some. The sample yields around 270,000 clones, about four fifths seen once. Source material: PBMCs. The receptors derive from a girl aged 2-10 years in good health and CMV-seronegative.

The CDR3 DNA reads TGCGCCAGCAGCTTGGTCTTGTGGTTAGTGAATACGCAGTATTTT. Amino acids: CASSLVLWLVNTQYF. This chain joins TRBV5-1 and TRBJ2-3; no firm D call. V shed 0 bases and J shed 7 bases, with 15 bases lying between them. The CDR3 extends over 15 amino acids. Germline V lookup: CDR1 SGHRS, CDR2 YFSETQ.

V and J are TRBV28 and TRBJ1-3; D remains unclear. Looked up from germline, CDR1 is MDHEN and CDR2 is SYDVKM. The CDR3 extends over 11 amino acids. The V end lost 6 bases, the J end lost 7 bases, and 7 bases lay between the germline ends. The CDR3 DNA sequence: TGTGCCAGCAGGGGCATGAACACCATATATTTT. It specifies CASRGMNTIYF. Supplemented by reference TRBV28 and TRBJ1-3, the full variable domain reads DVKVTQSSRYLVKRTGEKVFLECVQDMDHENMFWYRQDPGLGLRLIYFSYDVKMKEKGDIPEGYSVSREKKERFSLILESASTNQTSMYLCASRGMNTIYFGEGSWLTVV.

This clone was counted once. The chain uses TRBV13 and TRBJ1-2, with D perhaps matching TRBD1 (5 bases). Germline-derived CDR1 and CDR2 are PRHDT and FYEKMQ (reference sequence). The CDR3 covers 15 residues. V dropped 2 bases and J dropped 2 bases, with 12 bases sitting between them. CDR3 sequence reads: CASSLMTATNYGYTF. CDR3 DNA sequence: TGTGCCAGCAGCTTAATGACAGCGACAAACTATGGCTACACCTTC.

The chain recombines TRBV27 with TRBJ1-1; 8 bases line up with TRBD1. The CDR3 spans 14 residues. V trimming: 6 bases; J trimming: 5 bases; junction bases outside the gene matches: 8. CDR1 MNHEY and CDR2 SMNVEV come from the germline V gene (reference sequence). The CDR3 is CASSRTGWGTEAFF. The DNA for the CDR3 is TGTGCCAGCAGCCGGACAGGGTGGGGGACTGAAGCTTTCTTT.

This clone was found once. The chain is built from TRBV6-5 and TRBJ2-1, with 7 bases aligning to TRBD2. After removal of 5 bases from V and 13 bases from J, the junction contained 17 bases not matched to a gene. The length of the CDR3 is 15 residues. Germline V gene data show CDR1 as MNHEY and CDR2 as SVGAGI. The DNA for the CDR3 is TGTGCCAGCAGTCCGCCGAGCGACAAGCGGGAAGTACAGTTCTTC. Translation: CASSPPSDKREVQFF.